Each of the 6 T cell receptor beta chains below was sequenced from the same sample in a study of beta chain features in type 1 diabetes. The study reverse transcribed the entire isolated RNA, so it sequenced expressed TCRB transcripts. Generated by immunoSEQ multiplex PCR, the TCRdb table keeps only in-frame clones and is missing some. The table shows 250,000 or so clones, with about 30% occurring only once. The sequenced sample was central memory CD4+ T cells from blood. The receptors here all came from a young man in good health.

This clone occurred many times. This sequence joins TRBV29-1 and TRBJ1-1; 7 bases map to TRBD1. V dropped 7 bases and J dropped 1; count of bases not matched to a gene: 6. Looked up from germline, CDR1 is SQVTM and CDR2 is ANQGSEA. The CDR3 is 13 residues long. The CDR3 bases are TGCAGCGCCGCGACAGGGACGAACACTGAAGCTTTCTTT. Amino acids: CSAATGTNTEAFF.

The chain uses TRBV28 and TRBJ2-1, with TRBD2 matching over 9 bases. The CDR3 contains 16 residues. Germline-derived CDR1 and CDR2 are MDHEN and SYDVKM. V lost 6 bases to trimming and J lost 3 bases; unmatched junction nucleotides: 9. CDR3 sequence reads: CASSSPSGRLYNEQFF. For the CDR3, the DNA is TGTGCCAGCAGCTCTCCGAGCGGGAGGCTCTACAATGAGCAGTTCTTC.

J is TRBJ2-5 and V is TRBV11-2; D remains ambiguous. CDR1 SGHAT and CDR2 FQNNGV come from the germline V gene. V was clipped by 5 bases and J by 2 bases, with 12 bases between them. The CDR3 loop spans 14 amino acids. As DNA, the CDR3 is TGTGCCAGCAGCCGGAAACTGAGTCAAGAGACCCAGTACTTC. It is translated as CASSRKLSQETQYF.

This clone was observed a handful of times. This chain uses TRBV28 with TRBJ2-7; maybe TRBD2 (6 bases). V was shortened by 7 bases and J by 2 bases, with 9 bases between the two germline ends. Germline CDR1 and CDR2: MDHEN and SYDVKM. CDR3 length: 12 amino acids. CDR3 sequence: CASTGTPYEQYF. The CDR3 bases are TGTGCCAGCACGGGGACTCCCTACGAGCAGTACTTC.

This chain joins TRBV6-5 and TRBJ1-2; D unclear. This CDR3 is built from 12 residues. Trimming removed 5 bases at V and 7 bases at J, with 11 bases between. From germline, CDR1 is MNHEY and CDR2 SVGAGI. CDR3 loop: CASSGSEFGYTF. CDR3 bases: TGTGCCAGCAGTGGGAGTGAGTTTGGCTACACCTTC.

The J gene is TRBJ1-4, the V gene TRBV30; D not resolved. V dropped 2 bases and J dropped 3 bases, with 7 bases sitting between them. CDR1 is GTSNPN and CDR2 is SVGIG in the germline V gene (reference sequence). This CDR3 is 13 amino acids long. The CDR3 here is CAWSKQANEKLFF. In DNA, the CDR3 is TGTGCCTGGAGTAAGCAGGCTAATGAAAAACTGTTTTTT.